One sample yielded the 10 T cell receptor beta chains listed below, sequenced in a study of T cells in Graves' hyperthyroidism and ophthalmopathy. Using RNA transcripts as the source, TCR beta CDR3 regions were amplified. During a first-round RT-PCR of the TCR CDR3, the HTBI primer set was used. TCRdb processed the multiplex PCR reads anew with MiXCR; each CDR3 protein has one entry. The data show some 570,000 distinct CDR3 sequences, with approximately 15% seen just once and roughly 7.7% held by the top ten. The sequencing input was blood. The receptors here all came from a woman aged 18-29 years with Graves' ophthalmopathy.

This clonotype was seen many times. This chain connects TRBV2 to TRBJ1-4; D is undetermined. V was cut by 5 bases and J by 7 bases, with 20 bases left in between. This CDR3 spans 16 amino acids. Germline loops: CDR1 SNHLY, CDR2 FYNNEI. The CDR3 DNA is TGTGCCAGCAGTTCCCGGATTTCGGGCAGTGGTGAAAAACTGTTTTTT. It translates to CASSSRISGSGEKLFF.

This clonotype appeared many times. The chain has TRBV3-1 and TRBJ2-1; either TRBD1 or TRBD2 may fit D (7 bases each). Germline V gene data show CDR1 as LGHDT and CDR2 as YNNKEL (reference sequence). The length of the CDR3 is 16 residues. V lost 0 bases to trimming and J lost 7 bases, with 16 bases between them. The CDR3 DNA follows: TGTGCCAGCAGCCAAGATGGGAGGGGGCGAGTAAATGAGCAGTTCTTC. Encoded protein: CASSQDGRGRVNEQFF.

The chain links TRBV5-6 to TRBJ2-3; TRBD1 matches 10 bases. Germline values: CDR1 SGHDT, CDR2 YYEEEE. The CDR3 extends over 16 amino acids. Trimming cost V 4 bases and J 3 bases; bases outside gene matches: 8. CDR3 DNA: TGTGCCAGCAGCCCGGACCGGACAGGGGGGACAGATACGCAGTATTTT. Translated: CASSPDRTGGTDTQYF.

This clonotype was counted at least ten times. This chain links TRBV28 with TRBJ2-3; D may be TRBD1 or TRBD2 (5 bases each). The CDR3 is 15 amino acids. The germline CDR1 and CDR2 sequences are MDHEN and SYDVKM. With 6 bases removed from V and 10 bases from J, the gap between germline ends came to 23 bases. For the CDR3, the DNA is TGTGCCAGCAGCTCTATTGAGGTGGGGACCCCGGCGCAGTATTTT. Protein product: CASSSIEVGTPAQYF.

This clonotype was observed a few times. This chain uses TRBV6-2 or TRBV6-3 with TRBJ2-3; 11 bases fit TRBD2. The germline CDR1 and CDR2 sequences are MNHEY and SVGEGT. The CDR3 spans 19 residues. V lost 4 bases and J lost 2; bases outside the gene matches: 14. CDR3 DNA: TGTGCCAGCAGTTCCCCGGGACTAGCGGCCTCTTTTTACACAGATACGCAGTATTTT. It is translated as CASSSPGLAASFYTDTQYF.

This clonotype was found many times. The J gene is TRBJ2-1, the V gene TRBV24-1; D perhaps matches TRBD2 (5 bases). There are 18 residues in the CDR3. CDR1 KGHDR and CDR2 SFDVKD come from the germline V gene. Between the trimmed V and J ends, which lost 4 bases and 1 base, there was a span of 19 bases. CDR3 sequence: CATSDRFGKTSSYNEQFF. The CDR3 DNA sequence: TGTGCCACCAGTGACCGATTCGGGAAGACGAGTTCCTACAATGAGCAGTTCTTC.

This clonotype was detected many times. This rearrangement joins TRBV6-1 to TRBJ2-1, with D unresolved. With 7 bases removed from V and 6 bases from J, the gap between germline ends came to 13 bases. The CDR3 sequence is 13 residues long. Germline V lookup: CDR1 MNHNS, CDR2 SASEGT. As DNA, the CDR3 is TGTGCCAGCACCTTGACCCTGGCCAATGAGCAGTTCTTC. Its translation: CASTLTLANEQFF.

V and J are TRBV28 and TRBJ2-7; 8 bases agree with TRBD1. Germline assignment: CDR1 MDHEN and CDR2 SYDVKM. V lost 5 bases to trimming and J lost 3 bases; unmatched junction nucleotides: 12. The CDR3 is made up of 16 amino acids. CDR3: CASSDLDRAKRYEQYF. Here the CDR3 DNA reads TGTGCCAGCAGTGACTTGGACAGGGCAAAGCGCTACGAGCAGTACTTC. Full variable domain (missing parts from reference TRBV28 and TRBJ2-7): DVKVTQSSRYLVKRTGEKVFLECVQDMDHENMFWYRQDPGLGLRLIYFSYDVKMKEKGDIPEGYSVSREKKERFSLILESASTNQTSMYLCASSDLDRAKRYEQYFGPGTRLTVT.

This clonotype came up many times. The V call is TRBV20-1, the J call TRBJ2-5; tentatively, D is TRBD1 or TRBD2 (5 bases each). The length of the CDR3 is 12 residues. The V end lost 6 bases, the J end lost 2 bases, and 10 bases lay between the germline ends. Germline CDR1 is DFQATT and CDR2 is SNEGSKA (reference sequence). The DNA for the CDR3 is TGCAGTGCCTGGGACCCGCAAGAGACCCAGTACTTC. This gives the protein CSAWDPQETQYF.

The table lists this clonotype with many counts. The junction departs from the called germline gene at one end, perhaps through a read error. The chain uses TRBV6-1 and TRBJ1-2, with 7 positions matching TRBD1. The CDR3 totals 15 residues. Germline V gene sequence: CDR1 MNHNS, CDR2 SASEGT. CDR3: CASREGDRANYGYTF. CDR3 coding DNA: TGTGCCAGCAGAGAAGGGGACAGAGCTAACTATGGCTACACCTTC.